Listed below are T cell receptor beta chains from one sample, sequenced in a study of blood T cells in healthy people across ages. TCRdb reanalysed the 5' RACE reads using MiXCR and keeps one entry per CDR3 protein. Of roughly 1 million distinct CDR3 sequences in the sample, about 25% were seen once. Separately, the same data were catalogued under a study of T cells of mothers and their children.

Sequenced input: blood. Source of these receptors: a girl aged 2 to 9 in good health. Both conserved end residues are part of each CDR3. The D gene is left open where the match is weak.

d_gene: TRBD2
v_gene: TRBV20-1
CDR3aa: CSARDMAGGLTGELFF

d_gene: .
v_gene: TRBV20-1
CDR3aa: CSAGPTGPPSRDTQYF

d_gene: TRBD2
v_gene: TRBV20-1
CDR3aa: CSARRLASIGNEQFF

d_gene: .
v_gene: TRBV20-1
CDR3aa: CSATTQREGGYTF

d_gene: TRBD2
v_gene: TRBV7-2
CDR3aa: CASSLDSGGLADTQYF

d_gene: TRBD2
v_gene: TRBV5-1
CDR3aa: CASSLEVAGGVMETQYF

d_gene: .
v_gene: TRBV5-1
CDR3aa: CASSLMSDYEQYF

d_gene: TRBD1
v_gene: TRBV29-1
CDR3aa: CSVEGHGQVETQYF

d_gene: TRBD2
v_gene: TRBV2
CDR3aa: CASSFAGGLHEQFF

d_gene: TRBD2
v_gene: TRBV9
CDR3aa: CASSPRGLAGVGETQYF

d_gene: .
v_gene: TRBV28
CDR3aa: CASSRRLRNEQFF

d_gene: .
v_gene: TRBV5-1
CDR3aa: CASRGWQYF

d_gene: .
v_gene: TRBV29-1
CDR3aa: CSVGGSAYEQYF

d_gene: .
v_gene: TRBV4-1
CDR3aa: CASSQVELDGPDEQCF

d_gene: .
v_gene: TRBV20-1
CDR3aa: CSARGDYTEAFF

d_gene: .
v_gene: TRBV7-8
CDR3aa: CASSLREATYNEQFF

d_gene: .
v_gene: TRBV14
CDR3aa: CASSQGGQTWNSPLHF

d_gene: TRBD1
v_gene: TRBV5-1
CDR3aa: CASSLVTNRGADGYTF

d_gene: .
v_gene: TRBV28
CDR3aa: CASAETLYEQYF

d_gene: .
v_gene: TRBV29-1
CDR3aa: CSVEGGQGEETQYF

d_gene: .
v_gene: TRBV4-1
CDR3aa: CASSQSGGDPNQPQHF

d_gene: .
v_gene: TRBV4-1
CDR3aa: CASSQAPLAHSTDTQYF

d_gene: .
v_gene: TRBV2
CDR3aa: CASSGQINQPQHF

d_gene: TRBD1
v_gene: TRBV28
CDR3aa: CASSSRRQGNRGGQYF

d_gene: TRBD1
v_gene: TRBV28
CDR3aa: CASSRQGMRETQYF

d_gene: .
v_gene: TRBV5-1
CDR3aa: CASSLGQGIGEQFF

d_gene: TRBD2
v_gene: TRBV5-1
CDR3aa: CASGLAGGAYEQYF

d_gene: .
v_gene: TRBV3-1
CDR3aa: CASRGQAPYEQYF

d_gene: .
v_gene: TRBV3-1
CDR3aa: CASSQLSGGTEAFF

d_gene: TRBD2
v_gene: TRBV7-2
CDR3aa: CANSLAVKRGGYEQYF

d_gene: .
v_gene: TRBV25-1
CDR3aa: CASSGPSKGDQPQHF

d_gene: .
v_gene: TRBV12-5
CDR3aa: CASGLGSSPLHF

d_gene: .
v_gene: TRBV24-1
CDR3aa: CTTSDSAEGLRDTQYF

d_gene: .
v_gene: TRBV20-1
CDR3aa: CSALGGGDTEAFF

d_gene: TRBD2
v_gene: TRBV5-5
CDR3aa: CASSLALAVMGHEQFF

d_gene: .
v_gene: TRBV6-4
CDR3aa: CASSDSKSGANVLTF

d_gene: TRBD1
v_gene: TRBV9
CDR3aa: CASSAGTGYPQETQYF

d_gene: .
v_gene: TRBV9
CDR3aa: CASSVEGGGYTF

d_gene: .
v_gene: TRBV12-5
CDR3aa: CASGLGTQEAFF

d_gene: .
v_gene: TRBV29-1
CDR3aa: CSVGEFTGHPQEAQYF

d_gene: .
v_gene: TRBV6-5
CDR3aa: CASSKPGGTKNIQYF

d_gene: .
v_gene: TRBV7-9
CDR3aa: CASSPRPVTDTQYF

d_gene: TRBD1
v_gene: TRBV11-3
CDR3aa: CASSFLGQGHDTQYF

d_gene: .
v_gene: TRBV28
CDR3aa: CASSLRGTRSENTDMQYF

d_gene: TRBD2
v_gene: TRBV20-1
CDR3aa: CSARGGLAGVYNEQFF

d_gene: .
v_gene: TRBV19
CDR3aa: CASTRDPRYGYTF

d_gene: .
v_gene: TRBV27
CDR3aa: CAGSQTSAYEQYF

d_gene: .
v_gene: TRBV29-1
CDR3aa: CSVEDQRPGQGRYNEQFF

d_gene: .
v_gene: TRBV3-1
CDR3aa: CASSQDRIARNIQYF

d_gene: .
v_gene: TRBV7-8
CDR3aa: CASSLARQDLTPQHF

d_gene: TRBD2
v_gene: TRBV6-6
CDR3aa: CASSWTREDTQYF

d_gene: .
v_gene: TRBV15
CDR3aa: CATPDPDQSEKLFF

d_gene: .
v_gene: TRBV7-2
CDR3aa: CASSFQGGGETQYF

d_gene: .
v_gene: TRBV20-1
CDR3aa: CSARDLGLPQETQYF

d_gene: .
v_gene: TRBV20-1
CDR3aa: CSARESTGYNEQFF